The T cell receptor (beta chain) under discussion was sequenced for a study of shared clonotypes between healthy human individuals. Germline assignment: CDR1 SGHVS and CDR2 FQNEAQ. CDR3 length equals 14 residues. V shed 1 base and J shed 4 bases, with 7 bases lying between them. Clones were sequenced by immunoSEQ multiplex PCR, and TCRdb holds only the in-frame ones, with some missing. The table has hundreds of thousands of clones, about 91% seen once; the top ten hold 24%. Naive CD8 populations comprised CD45RO-negative cells positively selected for CCR7, excluding terminally differentiated effector memory CD45RA+ cells.

The sequenced sample was naive CD8+ T cells sorted from blood. This clonotype originated in a man under 40 in good health. The chain has TRBV7-8 and TRBJ2-2; no reliable D call. CDR3 protein: CASSLEHSTGELFF. The CDR3 DNA reads TGTGCCAGCAGCTTAGAACATAGCACCGGGGAGCTGTTTTTT. The whole variable domain, remainder taken from reference TRBV7-8 and TRBJ2-2, is GAGVSQSPRYKVAKRGQDVALRCDPISGHVSLFWYQQALGQGPEFLTYFQNEAQLDKSGLPSDRFFAERPEGSVSTLKIQRTQQEDSAVYLCASSLEHSTGELFFGEGSRLTVL.